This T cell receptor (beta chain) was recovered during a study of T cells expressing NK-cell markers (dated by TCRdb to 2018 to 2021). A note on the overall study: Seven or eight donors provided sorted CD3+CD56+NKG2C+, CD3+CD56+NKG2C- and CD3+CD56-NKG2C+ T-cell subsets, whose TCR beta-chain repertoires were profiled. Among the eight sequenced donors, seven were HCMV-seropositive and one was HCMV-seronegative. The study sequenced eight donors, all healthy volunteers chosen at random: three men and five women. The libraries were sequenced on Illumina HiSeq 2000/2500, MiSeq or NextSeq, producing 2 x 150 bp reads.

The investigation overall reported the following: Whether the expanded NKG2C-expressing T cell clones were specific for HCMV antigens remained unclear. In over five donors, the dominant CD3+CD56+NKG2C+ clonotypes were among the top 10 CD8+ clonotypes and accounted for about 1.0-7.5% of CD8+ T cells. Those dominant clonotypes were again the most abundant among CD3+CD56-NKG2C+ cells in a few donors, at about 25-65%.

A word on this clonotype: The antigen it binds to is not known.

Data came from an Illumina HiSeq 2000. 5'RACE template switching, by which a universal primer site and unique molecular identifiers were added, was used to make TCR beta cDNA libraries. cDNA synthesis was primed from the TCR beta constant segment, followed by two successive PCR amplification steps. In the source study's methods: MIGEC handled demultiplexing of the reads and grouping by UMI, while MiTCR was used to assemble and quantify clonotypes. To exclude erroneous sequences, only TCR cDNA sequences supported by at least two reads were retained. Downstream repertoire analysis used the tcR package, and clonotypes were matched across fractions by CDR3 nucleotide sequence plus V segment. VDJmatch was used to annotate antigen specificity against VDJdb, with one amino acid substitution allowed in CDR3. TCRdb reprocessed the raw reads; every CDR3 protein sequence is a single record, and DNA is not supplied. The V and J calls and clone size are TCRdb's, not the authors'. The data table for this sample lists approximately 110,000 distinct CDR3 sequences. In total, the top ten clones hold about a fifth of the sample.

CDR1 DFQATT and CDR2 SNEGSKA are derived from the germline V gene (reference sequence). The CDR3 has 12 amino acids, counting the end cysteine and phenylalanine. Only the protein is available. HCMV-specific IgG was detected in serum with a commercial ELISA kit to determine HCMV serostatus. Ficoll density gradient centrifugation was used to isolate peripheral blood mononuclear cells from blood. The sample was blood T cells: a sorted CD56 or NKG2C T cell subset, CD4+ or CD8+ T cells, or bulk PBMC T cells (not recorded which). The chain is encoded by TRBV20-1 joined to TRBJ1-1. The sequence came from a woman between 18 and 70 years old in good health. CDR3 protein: CSLPRGYTEAFF.